This TCR beta chain was documented in a study of patients and donors after allogeneic stem cell transplantation. V shed 0 bases and J shed 3 bases, with 18 bases lying between them. The CDR3 is 16 amino acids. Germline-derived CDR1 and CDR2 are DFQATT and SNEGSKA (reference sequence). This clonotype appeared a few times. TCRdb re-called the RT-PCR reads through MiXCR, storing one row per CDR3 protein. The sample contains more than 850,000 distinct CDR3 sequences, about a sixth of which appear only once. The chain couples TRBV20-1 to TRBJ2-7; TRBD2 might be the D (6 bases). This clonotype originated in a human donor who was either an allogeneic HSCT recipient or a stem cell or donor lymphocyte infusion donor (not recorded which). It is not recorded whose cells these are; they may come from a transplant donor. Specimen: blood, either unsorted or a sorted T cell fraction (not recorded which). The CDR3: CSARDRRAGSFYEQYF. In nucleotides, the CDR3 is TGCAGTGCTAGAGATCGACGAGCGGGTTCATTCTACGAGCAGTACTTC.